The rows below give T cell receptor beta chains drawn from one sample of a study of blood T cell repertoires in COVID-19. Libraries were prepared by immunoSEQ multiplex PCR; TCRdb keeps only in-frame clonotypes and omits some of them. The sample lists approximately 210,000 clones, around 82% seen once, with roughly 2.5% in the top ten. The sequenced sample was peripheral blood. These TCRs come from a woman aged 40-49 years with active or convalescent COVID-19. Each CDR3 is given with its conserved first and last residue. The D gene is left open where the match is weak. Some rows mark clone size as missing; the rest say once, few, many or name a class of expanded clone.

J: TRBJ1-1
D: .
V: TRBV5-1
size: .
DNA: TGCGCCAGCAGCTTGGTTGTGGAGGACACTGAAGCTTTCTTT
CDR3: CASSLVVEDTEAFF

J: TRBJ1-1
D: TRBD1
V: TRBV14
size: .
DNA: TGTGCCAGCAGCCATATGTTGACAGGGAGGTACACTGAAGCTTTCTTT
CDR3: CASSHMLTGRYTEAFF

J: TRBJ1-5
D: TRBD1
V: TRBV3-1/TRBV3-2
size: .
DNA: TGTGCCAGCAGCACACAGGGGGCGCGCGGTCAGCCCCAGCATTTT
CDR3: CASSTQGARGQPQHF

J: TRBJ2-1
D: .
V: TRBV7-2
size: .
DNA: TGTGCCAGCAGCTTAACGATAGGAGACAATGAGCAGTTCTTC
CDR3: CASSLTIGDNEQFF

J: TRBJ2-1
D: .
V: TRBV19
size: .
DNA: TGTGCCAGTAGTACCATATGGCTTGCCGATGAGCAGTTCTTC
CDR3: CASSTIWLADEQFF

J: TRBJ2-7
D: TRBD1
V: TRBV2
size: .
DNA: TGTGCCAGCAGCCTAACAGGGGGCAGCGACGAGCAGTACTTC
CDR3: CASSLTGGSDEQYF

J: TRBJ1-6
D: TRBD1
V: TRBV28
size: .
DNA: TGTGCCAGCAGTTTAGAGACAGGGGTATCGGGGTCACCCCTCCACTTT
CDR3: CASSLETGVSGSPLHF

J: TRBJ1-6
D: .
V: TRBV18
size: .
DNA: TGTGCCAGCTCCCGTACGGACGGGAGCCCCCTCCACTTT
CDR3: CASSRTDGSPLHF

J: TRBJ1-2
D: TRBD1
V: TRBV5-6
size: .
DNA: TGTGCCAGCAGCTTGGTTACAGGGGGCGCCGATGGCTACACCTTC
CDR3: CASSLVTGGADGYTF

J: TRBJ2-5
D: TRBD1
V: TRBV2
size: .
DNA: TGTGCCAGCAGAGGCACAGGGGGTATAGAGACCCAGTACTTC
CDR3: CASRGTGGIETQYF

J: TRBJ2-7
D: TRBD2
V: TRBV25-1
size: once
DNA: TGTGCCAGCAGTGTTGGGGGACTAGTCTCCTACGAGCAGTACTTC
CDR3: CASSVGGLVSYEQYF

J: TRBJ1-6
D: .
V: TRBV10-3
size: .
DNA: TGTGCCATCGGACAGATTAATTCACCCCTCCACTTT
CDR3: CAIGQINSPLHF

J: TRBJ1-3
D: .
V: TRBV2
size: .
DNA: TGTGCCAGCCTTTCCCGAGCTGGAAACACCATATATTTT
CDR3: CASLSRAGNTIYF

J: TRBJ2-6
D: TRBD2
V: TRBV27
size: .
DNA: TGTGCCAGCAGTTTTCTATCGGGGGGACTTTCTGGGGCCAACGTCCTGACTTTC
CDR3: CASSFLSGGLSGANVLTF

J: TRBJ2-3
D: .
V: TRBV7-9
size: few
DNA: TGTGCCAGCAGCTTAGCGTGGGGGGGCCATTGGCAGTATTTT
CDR3: CASSLAWGGHWQYF

J: TRBJ1-2
D: .
V: TRBV4-3
size: .
DNA: TGCGCCAGCAGCCACGTAGACAGTAACTATGGCTACACCTTC
CDR3: CASSHVDSNYGYTF

J: TRBJ1-5
D: TRBD1
V: TRBV6-1
size: .
DNA: TGTGCCAGCAGTGAAATCGGACAGGGGCCGAATCAGCCCCAGCATTTT
CDR3: CASSEIGQGPNQPQHF

J: TRBJ2-7
D: .
V: TRBV9
size: .
DNA: TGTGCCAGCAGCCCGAGTGTGGGCAGGGCGACCTACGAGCAGTACTTC
CDR3: CASSPSVGRATYEQYF

J: TRBJ2-3
D: .
V: TRBV5-6
size: .
DNA: TGTGCCAGCAGCTCCGAGCGGGCACGCACAGATACGCAGTATTTT
CDR3: CASSSERARTDTQYF

J: TRBJ2-3
D: .
V: TRBV5-1
size: .
DNA: TGCGCCAGCAGCATGGACAGCAACACAGATACGCAGTATTTT
CDR3: CASSMDSNTDTQYF

J: TRBJ2-7
D: .
V: TRBV7-2
size: .
DNA: TGTGCCAGCAGCCGTGGGGTAGGGCAGGGGTCCTACGAGCAGTACTTC
CDR3: CASSRGVGQGSYEQYF

J: TRBJ1-4
D: .
V: TRBV7-9
size: once
DNA: TGTGCCAGCAGCCCACCGCTCGGGACAAATGAAAAACTGTTTTTT
CDR3: CASSPPLGTNEKLFF

J: TRBJ2-7
D: .
V: TRBV10-3
size: .
DNA: TGTGCCATCAGTGAGACGGGGAGCTACGAGCAGTACTTC
CDR3: CAISETGSYEQYF

J: TRBJ1-2
D: .
V: TRBV12-3/TRBV12-4
size: .
DNA: TGTGCCAGCAGTCGGGACACAGGCTACACCTTC
CDR3: CASSRDTGYTF

J: TRBJ2-7
D: TRBD2
V: TRBV3-1/TRBV3-2
size: .
DNA: TGTGCCAGCAGCGCATATACTAGCGGTCGAGCCTACGAGCAGTACTTC
CDR3: CASSAYTSGRAYEQYF

J: TRBJ1-5
D: .
V: TRBV18
size: .
DNA: TGTGCCAGCTCACCCATGGACTTTCGCAATCAGCCCCAGCATTTT
CDR3: CASSPMDFRNQPQHF

J: TRBJ2-1
D: .
V: TRBV19
size: .
DNA: TGTGCCAGTAGTATAGGACAGAACTCCTACAATGAGCAGTTCTTC
CDR3: CASSIGQNSYNEQFF

J: TRBJ1-6
D: .
V: TRBV18
size: .
DNA: TGTGCCAGCTCACCTAATCCAGGGGACAATTCACCCCTCCACTTT
CDR3: CASSPNPGDNSPLHF

J: TRBJ1-1
D: .
V: TRBV11-3
size: .
DNA: TGTGCCAGCAGCCCACACCGGGAGACTGAAGCTTTCTTT
CDR3: CASSPHRETEAFF

J: TRBJ1-5
D: .
V: TRBV4-1
size: .
DNA: TGCGCCAGCAGCCAAGATGGCACAGGTCGTAGCAATCAGCCCCAGCATTTT
CDR3: CASSQDGTGRSNQPQHF

J: TRBJ1-5
D: .
V: TRBV24-1
size: .
DNA: TGTGCCCCAGAAGAATTTATAGGGGGCAATCAGCCCCAGCATTTT
CDR3: CAPEEFIGGNQPQHF

J: TRBJ1-4
D: .
V: TRBV6-5
size: .
DNA: TGTGCCAGCCAAACCGCGGAAAAACTGTTTTTT
CDR3: CASQTAEKLFF

J: TRBJ2-6
D: .
V: TRBV10-3
size: .
DNA: TGTGCCATCAGTGTAGAGAGCTCTGGGGCCAACGTCCTGACTTTC
CDR3: CAISVESSGANVLTF

J: TRBJ2-5
D: TRBD2
V: TRBV25-1
size: .
DNA: TGTGCCAGCAGTCTGGGGACTAGCGGAGGGGAGGAGACCCAGTACTTC
CDR3: CASSLGTSGGEETQYF

J: TRBJ2-5
D: TRBD2
V: TRBV3-1/TRBV3-2
size: .
DNA: TGTGCCAGCAGCCCACCGGGGGGACTAGTAGAGACCCAGTACTTC
CDR3: CASSPPGGLVETQYF

J: TRBJ1-2
D: .
V: TRBV28
size: .
DNA: TGTGCCAGCAGCCCGATCGGGGATAGCTACACCTTC
CDR3: CASSPIGDSYTF

J: TRBJ1-1
D: .
V: TRBV2
size: .
DNA: TGTGCCAGCAGTGAAGAGGGAGACACTGAAGCTTTCTTT
CDR3: CASSEEGDTEAFF

J: TRBJ2-1
D: TRBD2
V: TRBV2
size: .
DNA: TGTGCCGTCAAGGCCCTAGCGGGAGTAGGTGAGCAGTTCTTC
CDR3: CAVKALAGVGEQFF

J: TRBJ2-5
D: .
V: TRBV7-9
size: .
DNA: TGTGCCAGCAGCTTAACGTCCATAGAGTCCCAAGAGACCCAGTACTTC
CDR3: CASSLTSIESQETQYF

J: TRBJ2-5
D: TRBD2
V: TRBV24-1
size: .
DNA: TGTGCCACCAGTGATTTCCGACTAGCGGGCCAAGAGACCCAGTACTTC
CDR3: CATSDFRLAGQETQYF

J: TRBJ1-2
D: .
V: TRBV25-1
size: .
DNA: TGTGCCAGCAGTGGTTCCAGGGGTACCTATGGCTACACCTTC
CDR3: CASSGSRGTYGYTF

J: TRBJ1-2
D: TRBD1
V: TRBV3-1/TRBV3-2
size: .
DNA: TGTGCCAGCAGCCAAACCCAGGGGGCGTGGGGCTACACCTTC
CDR3: CASSQTQGAWGYTF

J: TRBJ2-3
D: TRBD2
V: TRBV5-1
size: few
DNA: TGCGCCAGCAGCGGGACTAGCGGGGCTTCAGATACGCAGTATTTT
CDR3: CASSGTSGASDTQYF

J: TRBJ1-2
D: .
V: TRBV6-5
size: .
DNA: TGTGCCAGCACCCACCGGGGGACGGACCTTTTGGGCTACACCTTC
CDR3: CASTHRGTDLLGYTF

J: TRBJ2-3
D: TRBD2
V: TRBV5-8
size: .
DNA: TGTGCCAGCAGCTTGGGACTAGCGGGCTCCACAGATACGCAGTATTTT
CDR3: CASSLGLAGSTDTQYF

J: TRBJ1-2
D: .
V: TRBV29-1
size: many
DNA: TGCAGCGTCTCCGCGACAGACTATGGCTACACCTTC
CDR3: CSVSATDYGYTF

J: TRBJ2-7
D: .
V: TRBV19
size: .
DNA: TGTGCCAGTTCAAGGAAAGACTACCCCCTCTACGAGCAGTACTTC
CDR3: CASSRKDYPLYEQYF

J: TRBJ1-6
D: .
V: TRBV6-5
size: few
DNA: TGTGCCAGCCTCCCTACAGGCCCCGGTTCACCCCTCCACTTT
CDR3: CASLPTGPGSPLHF

J: TRBJ1-1
D: TRBD1
V: TRBV20-1
size: .
DNA: TGCAGTGCTCAAGGGACAGGGGAAGCTTTCTTT
CDR3: CSAQGTGEAFF

J: TRBJ1-1
D: .
V: TRBV11-3
size: .
DNA: TGTGCCAGCACCCAGGGGCAGGGAGGGACTGAAGCTTTCTTT
CDR3: CASTQGQGGTEAFF

J: TRBJ1-5
D: .
V: TRBV10-2
size: once
DNA: TGCGCCAGCAGTGATTGGGGGGGTGAGGGCAATCAGCCCCAGCATTTT
CDR3: CASSDWGGEGNQPQHF

J: TRBJ1-2
D: .
V: TRBV25-1
size: once
DNA: TGTGCCAGCAGTGAGACAGGTGGCTACACCTTC
CDR3: CASSETGGYTF

J: TRBJ1-4
D: .
V: TRBV27
size: many
DNA: TGTGCCAGCAGTTTAACAGTTGCAACTAATGAAAAACTGTTTTTT
CDR3: CASSLTVATNEKLFF

J: TRBJ1-2
D: .
V: TRBV29-1
size: .
DNA: TGCAGCGTGGGCCGGGATGTGGTAGGCTACACCTTC
CDR3: CSVGRDVVGYTF

J: TRBJ1-3
D: .
V: TRBV4-1
size: .
DNA: TGCGCCAGCAGCCAAGCCGACCTGCGGAACATATATTTT
CDR3: CASSQADLRNIYF

J: TRBJ2-1
D: TRBD2
V: TRBV7-9
size: .
DNA: TGTGCCAGCAGCTTCGGGCCAGCGGGAATGGTCTTCTACAATGAGCAGTTCTTC
CDR3: CASSFGPAGMVFYNEQFF

J: TRBJ1-1
D: TRBD1
V: TRBV3-1/TRBV3-2
size: .
DNA: TGTGCCAGCAGCCCGTCACAGGGGGACACTGAAGCTTTCTTT
CDR3: CASSPSQGDTEAFF

J: TRBJ2-1
D: TRBD1
V: TRBV10-3
size: .
DNA: TGTGCCATCAGGGCCAGCGGGACAGGGGGCTTTTATGAGCAGTTCTTC
CDR3: CAIRASGTGGFYEQFF

J: TRBJ1-3
D: .
V: TRBV19
size: once
DNA: TGTGCCAGTAGTATCAGGGGTGGAAACACCATATATTTT
CDR3: CASSIRGGNTIYF

J: TRBJ1-1
D: TRBD1
V: TRBV3-1/TRBV3-2
size: once
DNA: TGTGCCAGCAGCCTCAGGACAGGGAACACTGAAGCTTTCTTT
CDR3: CASSLRTGNTEAFF